Sequencing of this T cell receptor (beta chain) was carried out in a study of cytomegalovirus exposure and HLA in healthy donors. As regards this clone: Antigen specificity is unknown.

Study results and caveats: Published work reported that the classifier diagnosed cytomegalovirus status with high specificity and sensitivity. In a later analysis, TCR beta V- and J-gene trimming showed a link to a missense DCLRE1C variant. Indistinguishable V segments, including TRBV6-2 and TRBV6-3, were excluded.

The CDR3 covers 20 residues. CDR1 is SGHTA and CDR2 is FQGNSA in the germline V gene. V shed 0 bases and J 0 bases; nucleotides not matched to a gene: 9. Donors showed nominal health when sampled, although they likely had unrecorded immune exposures. The PCR employed 60 Vbeta primers together with 13 Jbeta primers. TCRdb keeps only in-frame clones here, not all; method: immunoSEQ multiplex PCR. The data show some 210,000 clones, almost 80% seen once. The chain joins TRBV7-2 to TRBJ2-1; the match to TRBD2 covers 12 bases. The source material was PBMCs. This TCR was recovered from a male donor in good health and CMV-seronegative. This chain's CDR3 is CASSLAHGTSGWSSYNEQFF. For the CDR3, the DNA is TGTGCCAGCAGCTTAGCCCACGGGACTAGCGGGTGGAGCTCCTACAATGAGCAGTTCTTC.